These 11 T cell receptor beta chains share one sample of origin, sequenced in a study of T cell repertoires in cytomegalovirus infection. TCRdb fed the reads into MiXCR, producing one record per CDR3 protein. The sample carries more than 400,000 distinct CDR3 sequences, more than 25% recorded once. The sample consisted of PBMCs. These receptors were obtained from a human donor in good health (CMV status not recorded). Some clones in this sample may be carry-over from other donors' samples.

Here the CDR3 reads CASNRGSMDSPLHF. CDR3 DNA: TGTGCCAGCAATCGCGGCAGCATGGATTCACCCCTCCACTTT. The V gene is TRBV28, the J gene TRBJ1-6; D call uncertain. The germline V gene has CDR1 MDHEN and CDR2 SYDVKM. The CDR3 extends over 14 amino acids. V lost 7 bases to trimming and J lost 8 bases, with 15 bases between them.

This clonotype turned up a few times. The chain employs TRBV7-2 and TRBJ1-2; TRBD1 matches at 8 bases. This CDR3 has 15 residues. V gave up 1 base and J gave up 7 bases; unmatched junction bases: 8. Germline CDR1 is SGHTA and CDR2 is FQGNSA. The CDR3 DNA sequence: TGTGCCAGCAGCTTAGGGGCCCGACAGGGGTCTGGCTACACCTTC. It translates to CASSLGARQGSGYTF.

This clonotype has a handful of counts. CDR3 sequence (DNA): TGTGCCAGCAGTTTCCGGCGGTCTAGCGGAGGCTACACCTTC. Its protein product is CASSFRRSSGGYTF. The V and J genes are TRBV27 and TRBJ1-2; D not certain. There are 14 residues in the CDR3. Germline values: CDR1 MNHEY, CDR2 SMNVEV (reference sequence). The V end lost 3 bases, the J end lost 8 bases, and 16 bases lay between the germline ends.

The chain links TRBV11-3 to TRBJ1-4; TRBD1 is a possible D gene (5 bases). The V gene lost 0 bases and the J gene lost 7 bases, with 12 bases spanning the gap. The CDR3 loop spans 15 amino acids. Germline CDR1 is SGHNT and CDR2 is YENEEA. CDR3: CASSLEKRGSEKLFF. The CDR3 DNA reads TGTGCCAGCAGCTTAGAGAAGAGGGGCAGTGAAAAACTGTTTTTT.

The genes are TRBV20-1 and TRBJ2-1; possibly TRBD1 or TRBD2 for D (7 bases each). This CDR3 is 15 amino acids long. Trimming shortened V by 1 base and J by 8 bases, and 18 bases separated the two germline ends. CDR1 is DFQATT and CDR2 is SNEGSKA in the germline V gene (reference sequence). In DNA, the CDR3 is TGCAGTGCTAGAGTCTGGGGGAGGGGGCAAGATGAGCAGTTCTTC. Encoded protein: CSARVWGRGQDEQFF.

The rearrangement links TRBV20-1 to TRBJ1-1; a weak D match, TRBD1 (5 bases). Germline V lookup: CDR1 DFQATT, CDR2 SNEGSKA (reference sequence). CDR3 size: 14 residues. The V gene lost 4 bases and the J gene lost 1 base, with 13 bases spanning the gap. The CDR3 spells CSATTWGSNTEAFF. CDR3 coding DNA: TGCAGTGCTACGACTTGGGGGTCGAACACTGAAGCTTTCTTT.

This clonotype occurred many times. This rearrangement joins TRBV7-2 to TRBJ2-5; perhaps TRBD1 as D (5 bases). The CDR3 sequence is 14 residues long. Germline V lookup: CDR1 SGHTA, CDR2 FQGNSA. V was shortened by 3 bases and J by 2 bases, with 10 bases between the two germline ends. The CDR3 nucleotides read TGTGCCAGCAGCTTGGTCAGGGCACAAGAGACCCAGTACTTC. This encodes CASSLVRAQETQYF.

This clonotype was seen repeatedly, ten times or more. This chain connects TRBV7-2 to TRBJ2-7; TRBD1 agrees at 7 bases. The CDR3 is made up of 14 amino acids. Germline CDR1 reads SGHTA; CDR2 reads FQGNSA. Germline trimming cut 4 bases from V and 5 bases from J; bases unmatched to any gene: 8. In nucleotides, the CDR3 is TGTGCCAGCAGCTCTGACAGGGTGAAGAACGAGCAGTACTTC. This translates into CASSSDRVKNEQYF. The whole variable domain, filled in from reference TRBV7-2 and TRBJ2-7, reads GAGVSQSPSNKVTEKGKDVELRCDPISGHTALYWYRQSLGQGLEFLIYFQGNSAPDKSGLPSDRFSAERTGGSVSTLTIQRTQQEDSAVYLCASSSDRVKNEQYFGPGTRLTVT.

The chain couples TRBV6-2 or TRBV6-3 to TRBJ1-6; no definite D call. The CDR3 spans 15 residues. Germline CDR1 reads MNHEY; CDR2 reads SVGEGT. The V end was cut by 6 bases, the J end by 4 bases, with 13 bases between. The CDR3 region is CASRVADSYNSPLHF. For the CDR3, the DNA is TGTGCCAGCAGAGTAGCGGACTCATATAATTCACCCCTCCACTTT.

The V call is TRBV7-9, the J call TRBJ2-1; D remains ambiguous. The CDR3 is 16 amino acids. V was pared by 0 bases and J by 0 bases, with 9 bases between. Germline lookup yields CDR1 SEHNR and CDR2 FQNEAQ (reference sequence). CDR3 DNA: TGTGCCAGCAGCTTAGCGGGGTGGGACTCCTACAATGAGCAGTTCTTC. Translating it yields CASSLAGWDSYNEQFF.

The rearrangement joins TRBV28 to TRBJ2-2; D unresolved. Germline-derived CDR1 and CDR2 are MDHEN and SYDVKM. Trimming left V 6 bases short and J 5 bases short, with 7 bases between. The CDR3 length is 12 residues. The CDR3 DNA follows: TGTGCCAGCAGACCATTAACCGGGGAGCTGTTTTTT. This codes for CASRPLTGELFF. The variable domain in full, with the rest retrieved from reference TRBV28 and TRBJ2-2, is DVKVTQSSRYLVKRTGEKVFLECVQDMDHENMFWYRQDPGLGLRLIYFSYDVKMKEKGDIPEGYSVSREKKERFSLILESASTNQTSMYLCASRPLTGELFFGEGSRLTVL.